The clone carrying this TCR beta chain was counted at least ten times. Time point defined: newly diagnosed GD, antithyroid drugs for less than 3 months. There was RNA extracted from PBMCs, and the TCR library was made from it. Criteria from the American Thyroid Association guidelines were applied to diagnose Graves' disease. These data are taken from a study of regulatory T cells in long-lasting Graves disease. V dropped 3 bases and J dropped 4 bases, with 16 bases sitting between them. Per the germline V gene, CDR1 is SGHDN and CDR2 is FVKESK. The CDR3 loop spans 15 amino acids. Building the TCR beta libraries relied on iRepertoire HTBI primers, and CDR3 regions underwent Arm-PCR. TCRdb reprocessed the multiplex PCR reads with MiXCR, giving one entry per CDR3 protein. Of roughly 400,000 distinct CDR3 sequences in the sample, around 16% were seen once. This sample was also put to use in a study of T cells in Graves' hyperthyroidism and ophthalmopathy.

This chain uses TRBV14 with TRBJ2-7, with D possibly called TRBD1 or TRBD2 (5 bases each). The sequences come from peripheral blood mononuclear cells (PBMCs), collected at new diagnosis, from a patient treated with antithyroid drugs. The receptor's source is a woman in her thirties or forties with Graves disease. Here the CDR3 reads CASSHLDTPGYEQYF. CDR3 bases: TGTGCCAGCAGCCACTTGGACACCCCGGGGTACGAGCAGTACTTC.